This TCR beta chain was identified in a study of T cell repertoires in cytomegalovirus infection (dated by TCRdb to the late 2010s). About the investigation overall: Alongside well-studied HLA-B-restricted epitopes, the peptide stimulations were aimed at recently identified HLA-C-restricted CMV epitopes, whose presentation resists viral immunomodulation. Because public TCR beta signatures pointed to carriage of CMV infection together with the matching HLA type, the HLA type of each donor mattered for the analysis. Overall study outcomes, separate from this receptor: In both this cohort and an independent approximately 350-donor cohort, the cumulative frequency of public TCR beta family members distinguished carriers of CMV infection plus the relevant HLA type. The ex vivo response was dominated by HLA-C-restricted CMV-specific TCR beta clonotypes, which also provided the single most frequent clonotype in two of eight donors.

The treatment or condition label corresponds to: in vitro stimulation with specific CMV peptide epitopes to enrich CMV-specific T cells. Details on this clonotype: Its antigen specificity is not known. Qualities for individual bases were not recorded, and no much larger clone is one base off.

TCRdb names Illumina HiSeq 1500 as the instrument used. TCRdb reprocessing: public reads trimmed at Q25 with fastp, clones called with MiXCR, in-frame beta chains kept. Each entry merges the rows of one CDR3 protein and shows their most common DNA and genes. The table for this sample lists tens of thousands of distinct CDR3 sequences; approximately 45% of them were counted only once. The biggest ten clones account for more than 85% of the sample. The sequenced sample was CD8+ T cells from cultured PBMCs, obtained from culture after CMV antigen stimulation. The receptor's source is a human donor in good health (CMV status not recorded). Some clones in this sample may be carry-over from other donors' samples.

The CDR3 protein sequence reads: CASSLGDTYGYTF. The bases are TGTGCCAGCAGCCTCGGGGACACCTATGGCTACACCTTC. The rearrangement joined TRBV7-4 to TRBJ1-2; TRBD1 could be the D gene, as 6 bases match. Spanning cysteine to phenylalanine, the CDR3 consists of 13 amino acids. Here the CDR3 DNA is all that survives: 39 bases in frame from base 1. V is clipped by 5 bases and J by 4 bases, and the sequence between their germline boundaries is 11 bases long. For CDR1 and CDR2, the germline V gene lists SGHVT and SQSDAQ.